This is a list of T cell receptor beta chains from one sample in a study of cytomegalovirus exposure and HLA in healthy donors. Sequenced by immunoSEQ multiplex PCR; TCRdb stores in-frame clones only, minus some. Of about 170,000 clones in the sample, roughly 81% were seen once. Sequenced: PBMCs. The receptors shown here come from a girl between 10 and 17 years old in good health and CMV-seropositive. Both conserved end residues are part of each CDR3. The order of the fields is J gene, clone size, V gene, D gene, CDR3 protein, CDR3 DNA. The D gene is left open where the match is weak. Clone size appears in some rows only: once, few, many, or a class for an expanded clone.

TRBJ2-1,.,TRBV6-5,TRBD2,CASRGGDEFF,TGTGCCAGCAGGGGGGGGGATGAGTTCTTC
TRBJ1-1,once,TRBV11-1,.,CASSLIGTGGTEAFF,TGTGCCAGCAGCTTAATCGGGACGGGAGGGACTGAAGCTTTCTTT
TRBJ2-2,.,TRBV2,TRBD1,CASSAGTGATTGELFF,TGTGCCAGCAGTGCCGGGACAGGGGCAACCACCGGGGAGCTGTTTTTT
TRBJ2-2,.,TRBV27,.,CASSLRTGELFF,TGTGCCAGCAGTTTACGCACCGGGGAGCTGTTTTTT
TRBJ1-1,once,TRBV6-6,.,CASSYARNTEAFF,TGTGCCAGCAGTTACGCCAGGAACACTGAAGCTTTCTTT
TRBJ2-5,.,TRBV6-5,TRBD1,CASRGQDPPCETQYF,TGTGCCAGCAGGGGACAGGACCCCCCTTGCGAGACCCAGTACTTC
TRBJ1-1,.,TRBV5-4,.,CASRRDSVTEAFF,TGTGCCAGCAGAAGAGACAGTGTCACTGAAGCTTTCTTT
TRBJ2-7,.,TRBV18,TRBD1,CASSQGTGGEQYF,TGTGCCAGCTCCCAGGGGACAGGAGGGGAGCAGTACTTC
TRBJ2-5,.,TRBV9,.,CASSARGGETQYF,TGTGCCAGCAGCGCGAGGGGAGGCGAGACCCAGTACTTC
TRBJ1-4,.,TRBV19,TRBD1,CASSTTGWNEKLFF,TGTGCCAGTAGTACGACAGGGTGGAACGAAAAACTGTTTTTT
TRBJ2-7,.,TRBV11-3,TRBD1,CASSLETGATFEQYF,TGTGCCAGCAGCTTAGAGACAGGGGCTACGTTTGAGCAGTACTTC
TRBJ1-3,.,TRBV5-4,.,CASSLSLGGTGNTIYF,TGTGCCAGCAGCTTAAGTTTGGGGGGTACTGGAAACACCATATATTTT
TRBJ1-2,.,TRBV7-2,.,CASSKGAAAPSYTF,TGTGCCAGCAGTAAAGGGGCGGCAGCTCCCTCCTACACCTTC
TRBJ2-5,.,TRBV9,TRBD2,CASSVGARGGQETQYF,TGTGCCAGCAGCGTAGGCGCGCGGGGGGGGCAGGAGACCCAGTACTTC
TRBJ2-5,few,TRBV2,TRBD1,CASSESRGQGAGEQYF,TGTGCCAGCAGTGAAAGTAGGGGGCAGGGGGCAGGGGAGCAGTACTTC
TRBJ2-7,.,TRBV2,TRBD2,CASSRPGLADYEQYF,TGTGCCAGCAGCCGCCCGGGACTAGCGGACTACGAGCAGTACTTC
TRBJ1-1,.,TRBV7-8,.,CASSSTQALNTEAFF,TGTGCCAGCAGCTCGACACAGGCGCTGAACACTGAAGCTTTCTTT
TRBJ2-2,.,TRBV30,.,CAWREETRGTGELFF,TGTGCCTGGAGGGAAGAGACTCGTGGCACCGGGGAGCTGTTTTTT
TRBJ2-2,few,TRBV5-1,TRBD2,CASRESGGDTGELFF,TGCGCCAGCAGAGAAAGCGGGGGCGACACCGGGGAGCTGTTTTTT
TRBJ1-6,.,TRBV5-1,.,CASSGSSYNSPLHF,TGTGCCAGCAGCGGGAGCTCCTATAATTCACCCCTCCACTTT
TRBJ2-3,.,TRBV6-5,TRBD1,CASSFGQGAADTQYF,TGTGCCAGCAGTTTCGGACAGGGGGCCGCAGATACGCAGTATTTT
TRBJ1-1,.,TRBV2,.,CASSQGLHNTEAFF,TGTGCCAGCAGCCAGGGCTTGCACAACACTGAAGCTTTCTTT
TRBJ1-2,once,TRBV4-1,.,CASSKATGIKYDYGYTF,TGCGCCAGCAGCAAAGCCACAGGGATTAAATACGACTATGGCTACACCTTC
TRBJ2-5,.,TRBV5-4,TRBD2,CASSPGRTSGEETQYF,TGTGCCAGCAGCCCGGGCCGGACTAGCGGGGAAGAGACCCAGTACTTC
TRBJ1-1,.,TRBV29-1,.,CSALSRGWKTEAFF,TGCAGCGCCCTGAGTCGGGGGTGGAAAACTGAAGCTTTCTTT
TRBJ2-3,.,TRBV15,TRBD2,CATSRHYGTSGAPTQYF,TGTGCCACCAGCAGACACTACGGGACTAGCGGAGCCCCTACGCAGTATTTT
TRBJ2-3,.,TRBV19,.,CASSRGSHLGTQYF,TGTGCCAGTAGTAGGGGCAGCCACTTAGGTACGCAGTATTTT
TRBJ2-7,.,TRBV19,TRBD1,CASSIGAGTGWDEQYF,TGTGCCAGTAGTATAGGGGCGGGGACAGGATGGGACGAGCAGTACTTC
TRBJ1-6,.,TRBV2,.,CASSFDRQRSPLHF,TGTGCCAGCAGTTTCGACAGGCAGCGGTCACCCCTCCACTTT
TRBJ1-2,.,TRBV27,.,CASSLGQGRDGYTF,TGTGCCAGCAGTTTGGGGCAGGGCAGGGATGGCTACACCTTC
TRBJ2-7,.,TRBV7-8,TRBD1,CASRFGQGWEYEQYF,TGTGCCAGCAGATTCGGACAGGGATGGGAATACGAGCAGTACTTC
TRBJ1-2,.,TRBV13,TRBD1,CASSRGTGEGFNTF,TGTGCCAGCAGCCGCGGGACAGGGGAGGGTTTTAATACCTTC
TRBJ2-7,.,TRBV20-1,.,CSANGHEQYF,TGCAGTGCTAATGGGCACGAGCAGTACTTC
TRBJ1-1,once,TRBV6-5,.,CASSYTQGRGNTEAFF,TGTGCCAGCAGTTACACCCAGGGCAGGGGGAACACTGAAGCTTTCTTT
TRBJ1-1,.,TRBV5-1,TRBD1,CASSSGQGDLGTEAFF,TGCGCCAGCAGCTCGGGACAGGGCGATTTGGGCACTGAAGCTTTCTTT
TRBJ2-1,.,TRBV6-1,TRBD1,CASSFNRGRSDEQFF,TGTGCCAGCAGTTTCAACAGGGGGCGAAGCGATGAGCAGTTCTTC
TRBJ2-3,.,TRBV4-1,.,CASSQEINGGRTDTQYF,TGCGCCAGCAGCCAAGAAATTAACGGGGGGCGTACAGATACGCAGTATTTT
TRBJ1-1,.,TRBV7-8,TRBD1,CASSHPQGQRGTEAFF,TGTGCCAGCAGCCATCCACAGGGGCAGAGGGGAACTGAAGCTTTCTTT
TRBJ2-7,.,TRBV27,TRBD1,CASSLVRQGLREQYF,TGTGCCAGCAGTTTAGTTCGACAGGGGTTAAGGGAGCAGTACTTC
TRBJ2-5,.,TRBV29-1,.,CSVGSRLQETQYF,TGCAGCGTTGGATCGAGGCTCCAAGAGACCCAGTACTTC
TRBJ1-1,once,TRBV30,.,CAWRRQSRNTEAFF,TGTGCCTGGAGGCGGCAGTCGAGGAACACTGAAGCTTTCTTT
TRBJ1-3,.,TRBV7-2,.,CASRGSGNTIYF,TGTGCCAGCCGCGGCTCTGGAAACACCATATATTTT
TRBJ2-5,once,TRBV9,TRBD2,CASSSGGGETQYF,TGTGCCAGCAGTAGCGGGGGGGGAGAGACCCAGTACTTC
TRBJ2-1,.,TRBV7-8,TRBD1,CASSLGQRQGSRRYNEQFF,TGTGCCAGCAGCTTAGGACAGAGACAGGGTAGTCGGAGGTACAATGAGCAGTTCTTC
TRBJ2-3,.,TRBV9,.,CASSVGQPTDTQYF,TGTGCCAGCAGCGTAGGACAGCCCACAGATACGCAGTATTTT
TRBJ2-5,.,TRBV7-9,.,CASSSLGGALRETQYF,TGTGCCAGCAGCTCCCTTGGGGGGGCTTTGCGCGAGACCCAGTACTTC
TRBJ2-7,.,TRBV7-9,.,CASSLATAAGDEQYF,TGTGCCAGCAGCTTAGCTACAGCAGCTGGCGACGAGCAGTACTTC
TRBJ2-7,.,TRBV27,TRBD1,CASSPKWDSRTEQYF,TGTGCCAGCAGTCCAAAATGGGACAGCCGTACGGAGCAGTACTTC
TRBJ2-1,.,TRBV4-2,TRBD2,CASSQGRGGGDEQFF,TGTGCCAGCAGCCAAGGGCGGGGGGGCGGCGATGAGCAGTTCTTC
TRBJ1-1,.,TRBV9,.,CASSIRLNGDTEAFF,TGTGCCAGCAGCATTAGACTAAACGGGGACACTGAAGCTTTCTTT
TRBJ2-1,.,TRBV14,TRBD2,CATPLAGGVHEQFF,TGTGCCACCCCACTAGCGGGGGGGGTGCATGAGCAGTTCTTC
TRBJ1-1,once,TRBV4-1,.,CASSQTPGVNTEAFF,TGCGCCAGCAGCCAAACTCCAGGGGTGAACACTGAAGCTTTCTTT
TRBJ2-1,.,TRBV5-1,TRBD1,CASSLRQGANEQFF,TGCGCCAGCAGCTTGAGGCAGGGGGCGAATGAGCAGTTCTTC